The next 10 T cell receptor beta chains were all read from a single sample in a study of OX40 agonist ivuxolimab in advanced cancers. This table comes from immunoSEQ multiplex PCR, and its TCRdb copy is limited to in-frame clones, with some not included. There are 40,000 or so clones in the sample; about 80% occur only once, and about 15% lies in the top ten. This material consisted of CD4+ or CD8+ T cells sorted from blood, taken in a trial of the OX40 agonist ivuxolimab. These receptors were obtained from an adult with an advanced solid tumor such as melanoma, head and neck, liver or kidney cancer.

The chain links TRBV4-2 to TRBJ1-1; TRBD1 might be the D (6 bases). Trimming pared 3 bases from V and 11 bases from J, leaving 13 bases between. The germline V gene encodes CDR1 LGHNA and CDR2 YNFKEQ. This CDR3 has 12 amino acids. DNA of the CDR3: TGTGCCAGCAGCCACTCCCAGGGGATGGCTTTCTTT. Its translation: CASSHSQGMAFF.

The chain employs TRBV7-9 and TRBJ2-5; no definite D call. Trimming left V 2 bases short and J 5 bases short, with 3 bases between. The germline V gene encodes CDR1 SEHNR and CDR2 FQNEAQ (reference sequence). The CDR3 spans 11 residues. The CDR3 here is CASSLPETQYF. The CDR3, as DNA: TGTGCCAGCAGCTTACCGGAGACCCAGTACTTC.

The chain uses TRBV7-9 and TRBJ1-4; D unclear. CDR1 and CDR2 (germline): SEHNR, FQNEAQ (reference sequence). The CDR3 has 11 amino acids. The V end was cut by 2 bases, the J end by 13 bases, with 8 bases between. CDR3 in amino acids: CASSLSVGLFF. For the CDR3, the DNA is TGTGCCAGCAGCTTATCAGTGGGACTGTTTTTT.

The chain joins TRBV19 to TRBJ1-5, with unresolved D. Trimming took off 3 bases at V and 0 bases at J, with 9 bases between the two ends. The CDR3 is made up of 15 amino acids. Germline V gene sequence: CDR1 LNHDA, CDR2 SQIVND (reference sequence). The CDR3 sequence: CASSIQSYSNQPQHF. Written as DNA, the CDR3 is TGTGCCAGTAGTATTCAGAGTTATAGCAATCAGCCCCAGCATTTT.

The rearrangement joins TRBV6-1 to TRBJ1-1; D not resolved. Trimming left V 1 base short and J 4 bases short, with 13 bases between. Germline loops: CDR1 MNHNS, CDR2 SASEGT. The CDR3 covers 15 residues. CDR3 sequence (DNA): TGTGCCAGCAGTGAAGAGTCGGAGCAGGTCACTGAAGCTTTCTTT. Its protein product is CASSEESEQVTEAFF.

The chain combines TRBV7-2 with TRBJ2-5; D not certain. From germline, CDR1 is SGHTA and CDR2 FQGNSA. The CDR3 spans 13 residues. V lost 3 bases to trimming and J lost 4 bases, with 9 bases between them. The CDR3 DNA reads TGTGCCAGCAGCTTGCAGGTTACAGAGACCCAGTACTTC. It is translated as CASSLQVTETQYF. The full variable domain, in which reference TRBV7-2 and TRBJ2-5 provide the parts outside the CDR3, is GAGVSQSPSNKVTEKGKDVELRCDPISGHTALYWYRQSLGQGLEFLIYFQGNSAPDKSGLPSDRFSAERTGGSVSTLTIQRTQQEDSAVYLCASSLQVTETQYFGPGTRLLVL.

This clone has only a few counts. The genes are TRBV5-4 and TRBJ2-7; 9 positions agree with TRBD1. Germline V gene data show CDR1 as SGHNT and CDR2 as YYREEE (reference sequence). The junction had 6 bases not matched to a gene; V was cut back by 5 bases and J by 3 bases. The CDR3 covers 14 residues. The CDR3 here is CASRPGQGVYEQYF. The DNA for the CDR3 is TGTGCCAGCAGGCCGGGACAGGGAGTCTACGAGCAGTACTTC.

CDR3 loop: CASRGGQGISYEQYF. CDR3 DNA: TGTGCCAGCAGGGGAGGACAGGGGATTTCCTACGAGCAGTACTTC. The J gene is TRBJ2-7, the V gene TRBV6-1, with TRBD1 matching over 9 bases. The CDR3 is made up of 15 amino acids. Germline loops: CDR1 MNHNS, CDR2 SASEGT. The trim removed 6 bases at V and 1 base at J, leaving 7 bases unmatched.

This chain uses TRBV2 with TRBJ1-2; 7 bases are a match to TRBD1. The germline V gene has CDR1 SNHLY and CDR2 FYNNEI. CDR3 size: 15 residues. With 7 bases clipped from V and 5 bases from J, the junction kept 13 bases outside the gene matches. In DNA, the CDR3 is TGTGCCAGCATGGGACCCCGGGACAGACAATATGGCTACACCTTC. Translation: CASMGPRDRQYGYTF.

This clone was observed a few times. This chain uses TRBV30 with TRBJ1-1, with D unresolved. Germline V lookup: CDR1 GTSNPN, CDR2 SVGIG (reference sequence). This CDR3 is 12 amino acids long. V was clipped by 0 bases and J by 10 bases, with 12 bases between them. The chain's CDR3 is CAWSVPYLGAFF. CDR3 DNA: TGTGCCTGGAGTGTACCCTACCTGGGAGCTTTCTTT.